This TCR beta chain comes out of a study of shared T cell receptors in the human thymus. Assay: immunoSEQ multiplex PCR; the TCRdb copy retains only in-frame clones and omits some. This sample has 720,000 or so clones, with 80% to 90% found just once. CDR1 SQVTM and CDR2 ANQGSEA come from the germline V gene. V lost 6 bases to trimming and J lost 5 bases; unmatched junction nucleotides: 8. The CDR3 has 13 amino acids. These data also formed part of another study, on human thymus T cells. From that study: The sample donors, healthy Finnish infants, were having corrective surgery for congenital heart defects. Resections from corrective heart surgery provided thymus tissue. Within thymic and blood repertoires, V and J gene usage appeared to be biased. What related research reported was that thymic repertoires overlapped highly among unrelated individuals.

This sequence was found in a girl younger than two with a congenital heart defect. V gene TRBV29-1 combines with J gene TRBJ1-2, with 8 bases that match TRBD1. Input material: thymocytes. The CDR3 bases are TGCAGCGTGGCCGGGACAGGCTTTTATGGCTACACCTTC. The encoded protein is CSVAGTGFYGYTF.